The T cell receptor (beta chain) described here comes from a study of blood T cell repertoires in COVID-19. This CDR3 has 14 residues. Germline V gives CDR1 MGHRA, CDR2 YSYEKL. Trimming cost V 1 base and J 6 bases; bases outside gene matches: 2. Authors' methods: Reference gene primer amplification yielded estimated nucleated cell counts. Assay used: immunoSEQ multiplex PCR; TCRdb lists only in-frame clones, some missing. V and J calls plus clone size are reproduced from that table; the DNA served to infer D and trimming. In the table there are under 200,000 clones, about 86% of which are singletons. V is TRBV4-1 and J is TRBJ1-2, with 10 bases aligning to TRBD1. The sample consisted of peripheral blood. The TCR sequence derives from a woman aged 80 or over in a cohort sampled during active or convalescent COVID-19. CDR3 region: CASSQGDRGHGYTF. CDR3 bases: TGCGCCAGCAGCCAAGGGGACAGGGGTCATGGCTACACCTTC.